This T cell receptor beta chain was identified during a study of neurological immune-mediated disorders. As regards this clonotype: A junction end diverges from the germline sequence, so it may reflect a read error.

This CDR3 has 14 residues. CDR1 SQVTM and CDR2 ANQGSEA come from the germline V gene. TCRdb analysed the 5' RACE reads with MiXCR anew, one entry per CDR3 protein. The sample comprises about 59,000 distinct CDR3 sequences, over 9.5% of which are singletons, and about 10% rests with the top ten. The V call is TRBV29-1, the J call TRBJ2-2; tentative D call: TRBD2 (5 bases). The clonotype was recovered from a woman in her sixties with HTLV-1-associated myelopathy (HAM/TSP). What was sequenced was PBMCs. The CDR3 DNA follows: TGCAGTGTGGCGCGGGTCGCGAACACCGTGGAGCTGTTTTTT. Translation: CSVARVANTVELFF.